This T cell receptor beta chain stems from a study of regulatory T cells in long-lasting Graves disease. This clonotype was seen repeatedly, ten times or more. The antigen remains unidentified. Indicated time point: persistent/refractory GD, antithyroid drugs over 5 years with positive TRAb. The TCR library was prepared using RNA isolated from PBMCs. Points from the study as a whole: New patients shared 970 or so public clonotypes, and persistent patients shared more, with a few thousand.

The CDR3 consists of 14 residues. The germline V gene encodes CDR1 MNHEY and CDR2 SMNVEV (reference sequence). Trimming removed 4 bases at V and 2 bases at J, with 12 bases between. Arm-PCR with iRepertoire HTBI primers amplified the CDR3 regions for these TCR beta libraries. TCRdb called the multiplex PCR reads again in MiXCR, with one record for every CDR3 protein. This sample yields around 300,000 distinct CDR3 sequences, of which 22% are seen a single time; 56% belongs to the top ten. This sequence originates from a female donor with Graves disease. The sample consisted of peripheral blood mononuclear cells (PBMCs), taken when the disease was refractory, from a patient treated with antithyroid drugs. V usage is TRBV27 and J usage is TRBJ2-7; TRBD2 is a possible D gene (5 bases). The CDR3 DNA sequence: TGTGCCAGCAGTTGGAGCGGAGTTACCTACGAGCAGTACTTC. It encodes CASSWSGVTYEQYF.